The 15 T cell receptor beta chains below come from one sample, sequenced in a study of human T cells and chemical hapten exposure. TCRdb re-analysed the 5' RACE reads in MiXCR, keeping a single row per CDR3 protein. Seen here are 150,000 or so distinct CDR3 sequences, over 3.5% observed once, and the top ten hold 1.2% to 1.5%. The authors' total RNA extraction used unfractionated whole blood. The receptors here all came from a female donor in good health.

CDR3 in amino acids: CASSPGQRIYEQYF. In DNA form, the CDR3 reads TGTGCCAGCAGTCCGGGACAGAGAATCTACGAGCAGTACTTC. The chain combines TRBV28 with TRBJ2-7, with 7 bases aligning to TRBD1. Germline lookup yields CDR1 MDHEN and CDR2 SYDVKM. J lost 3 bases, V lost 5 bases, and 7 bases had no gene match. The length of the CDR3 is 14 residues.

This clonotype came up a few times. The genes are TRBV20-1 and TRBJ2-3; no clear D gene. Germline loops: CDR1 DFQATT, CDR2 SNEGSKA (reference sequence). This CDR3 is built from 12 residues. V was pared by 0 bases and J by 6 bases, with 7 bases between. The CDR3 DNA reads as TGCAGTGCTAGAGAACTGAGGGATACGCAGTATTTT. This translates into CSARELRDTQYF.

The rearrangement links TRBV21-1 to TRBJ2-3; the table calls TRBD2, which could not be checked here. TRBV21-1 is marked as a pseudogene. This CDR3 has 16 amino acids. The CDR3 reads CASSKIGAGGTDTQYF. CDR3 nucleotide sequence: TGTGCCAGCAGCAAAATTGGAGCGGGGGGCACAGATACGCAGTATTTT.

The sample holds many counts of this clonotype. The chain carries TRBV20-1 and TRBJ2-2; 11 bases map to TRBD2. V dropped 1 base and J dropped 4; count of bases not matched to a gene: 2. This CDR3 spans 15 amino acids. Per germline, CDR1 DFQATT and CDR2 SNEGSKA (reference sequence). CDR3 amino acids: CSARGLAGLTGELFF. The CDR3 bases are TGCAGTGCTAGAGGACTAGCGGGGCTCACCGGGGAGCTGTTTTTT.

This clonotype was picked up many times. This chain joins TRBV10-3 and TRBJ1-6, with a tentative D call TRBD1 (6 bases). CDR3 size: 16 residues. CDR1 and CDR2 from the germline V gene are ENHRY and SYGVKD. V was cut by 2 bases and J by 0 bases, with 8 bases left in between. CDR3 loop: CAISEQGSSYNSPLHF. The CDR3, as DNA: TGTGCCATCAGTGAGCAGGGGAGCTCCTATAATTCACCCCTCCACTTT.

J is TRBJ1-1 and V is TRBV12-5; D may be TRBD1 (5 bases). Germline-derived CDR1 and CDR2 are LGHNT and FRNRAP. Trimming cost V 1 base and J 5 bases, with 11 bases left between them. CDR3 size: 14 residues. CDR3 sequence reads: CASGLGSGETEAFF. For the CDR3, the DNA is TGTGCTAGTGGTTTGGGGTCGGGGGAAACTGAAGCTTTCTTT. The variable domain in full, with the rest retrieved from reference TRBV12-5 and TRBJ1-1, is DARVTQTPRHKVTEMGQEVTMRCQPILGHNTVFWYRQTMMQGLELLAYFRNRAPLDDSGMPKDRFSAEMPDATLATLKIQPSEPRDSAVYFCASGLGSGETEAFFGQGTRLTVV.

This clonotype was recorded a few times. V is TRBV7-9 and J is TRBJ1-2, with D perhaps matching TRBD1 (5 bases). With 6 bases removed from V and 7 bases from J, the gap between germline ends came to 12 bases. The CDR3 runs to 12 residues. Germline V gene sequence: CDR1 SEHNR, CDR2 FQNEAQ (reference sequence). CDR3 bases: TGTGCCAGCAGTCCGATGGGGACTGGCTACACCTTC. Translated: CASSPMGTGYTF. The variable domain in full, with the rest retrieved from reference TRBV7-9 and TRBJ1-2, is DTGVSQNPRHKITKRGQNVTFRCDPISEHNRLYWYRQTLGQGPEFLTYFQNEAQLEKSRLLSDRFSAERPKGSFSTLEIQRTEQGDSAMYLCASSPMGTGYTFGSGTRLTVV.

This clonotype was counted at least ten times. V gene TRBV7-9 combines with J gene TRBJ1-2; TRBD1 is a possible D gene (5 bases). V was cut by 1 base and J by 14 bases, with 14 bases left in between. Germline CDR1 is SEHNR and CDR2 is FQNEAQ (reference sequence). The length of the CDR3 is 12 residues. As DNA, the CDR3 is TGTGCCAGCAGCTTAGAGTCAGGGACTCCGACCTTC. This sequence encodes CASSLESGTPTF.

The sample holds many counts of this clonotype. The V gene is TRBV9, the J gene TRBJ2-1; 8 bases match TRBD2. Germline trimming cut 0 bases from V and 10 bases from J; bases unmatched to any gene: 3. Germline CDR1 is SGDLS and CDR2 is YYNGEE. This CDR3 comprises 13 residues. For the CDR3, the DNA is TGTGCCAGCAGCGTAGATGGCGGGGGGGAGCAGTTCTTC. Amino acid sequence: CASSVDGGGEQFF.

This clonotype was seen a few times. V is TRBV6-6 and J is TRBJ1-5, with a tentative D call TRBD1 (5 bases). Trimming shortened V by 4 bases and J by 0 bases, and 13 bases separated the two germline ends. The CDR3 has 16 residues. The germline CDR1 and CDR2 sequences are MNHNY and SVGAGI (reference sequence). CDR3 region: CASSWGRGASNQPQHF. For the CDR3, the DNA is TGTGCCAGCAGTTGGGGCCGGGGTGCTAGCAATCAGCCCCAGCATTTT.

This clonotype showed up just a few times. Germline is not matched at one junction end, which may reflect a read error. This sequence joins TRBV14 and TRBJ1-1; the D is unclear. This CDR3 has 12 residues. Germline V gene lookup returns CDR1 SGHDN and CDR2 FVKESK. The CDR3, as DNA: TGTGCCAGCAGCCAAGATTGGGAGAGACCATTATTT. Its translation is CASSQDWERPLF.

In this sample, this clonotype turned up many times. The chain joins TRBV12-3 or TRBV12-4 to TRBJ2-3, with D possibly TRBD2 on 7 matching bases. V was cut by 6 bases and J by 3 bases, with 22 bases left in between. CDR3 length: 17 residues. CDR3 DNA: TGTGCCAGCAGGCGCGGTATGGGGGGGCCCCGGACAGATACGCAGTATTTT. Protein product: CASRRGMGGPRTDTQYF.

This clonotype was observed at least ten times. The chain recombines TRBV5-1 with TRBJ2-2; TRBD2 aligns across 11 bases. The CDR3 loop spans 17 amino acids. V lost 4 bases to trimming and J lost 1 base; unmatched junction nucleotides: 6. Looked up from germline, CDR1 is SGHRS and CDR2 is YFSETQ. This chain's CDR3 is CASSPLTSGGNTGELFF. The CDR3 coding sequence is TGCGCCAGCAGCCCGCTAACTAGCGGGGGGAACACCGGGGAGCTGTTTTTT.

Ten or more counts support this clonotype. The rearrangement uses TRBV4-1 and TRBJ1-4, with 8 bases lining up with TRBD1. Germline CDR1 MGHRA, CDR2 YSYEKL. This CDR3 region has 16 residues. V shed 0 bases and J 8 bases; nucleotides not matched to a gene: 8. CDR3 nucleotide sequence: TGCGCCAGCAGCCAAGACCAGGGGGCGGAAGGAGAAAAACTGTTTTTT. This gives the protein CASSQDQGAEGEKLFF.

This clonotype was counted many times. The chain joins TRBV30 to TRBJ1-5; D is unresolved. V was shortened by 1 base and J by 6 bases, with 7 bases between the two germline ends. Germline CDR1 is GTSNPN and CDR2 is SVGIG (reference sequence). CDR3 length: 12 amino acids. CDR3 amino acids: CAWSGNGQPQHF. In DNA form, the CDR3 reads TGTGCCTGGAGTGGAAATGGTCAGCCCCAGCATTTT.